These 32 T cell receptor beta chains came from one sample sequenced in a study of CD8 T cells in Susac syndrome. RNA amounts of roughly 0.45 to 1 ug underwent reverse transcription with random hexamers. One entry per CDR3 protein, called by TCRdb with MiXCR from the immunoSEQ multiplex PCR reads. The sample has 170,000 or so distinct CDR3 sequences, around 96% seen once. Input material: CD8+ T cells from PBMCs. The receptors were gathered from a human donor with multiple sclerosis.

CDR3 bases: TGTGCCAGCAGGGGGACAGGGGGCAATCAGCCCCAGCATTTT. Translating gives CASRGTGGNQPQHF. V usage is TRBV27 and J usage is TRBJ1-5; 10 nucleotides match TRBD1. The germline CDR1 and CDR2 sequences are MNHEY and SMNVEV (reference sequence). The CDR3 covers 14 residues. After removal of 6 bases from V and 2 bases from J, the junction contained 1 base not matched to a gene.

A single count supports this clonotype. This chain joins TRBV12-3 or TRBV12-4 and TRBJ2-1; tentative D call: TRBD2 (6 bases). V lost 3 bases and J lost 1, with 10 bases in between. The CDR3 loop spans 15 amino acids. CDR3 region: CASSFVSGSYNEQFF. CDR3 DNA sequence: TGTGCCAGCAGTTTTGTTAGCGGTTCCTACAATGAGCAGTTCTTC.

The sample holds one count of this clonotype. J is TRBJ1-1 and V is TRBV13, with unresolved D. Trimming shortened V by 1 base and J by 10 bases, and 13 bases separated the two germline ends. Germline V gene sequence: CDR1 PRHDT, CDR2 FYEKMQ (reference sequence). The CDR3 runs 13 residues. CDR3 nucleotides: TGTGCCAGCAGCTTAGCTACGAATCTGGGAGCTTTCTTT. This translates into CASSLATNLGAFF.

The rearrangement links TRBV20-1 to TRBJ2-1, with a weak D call TRBD2 (5 bases). The germline CDR1 and CDR2 sequences are DFQATT and SNEGSKA (reference sequence). CDR3 length: 14 amino acids. V was cut by 6 bases and J by 3 bases, with 15 bases left in between. The CDR3 loop reads CSAQTKLNYNEQFF. In DNA form, the CDR3 reads TGCAGTGCCCAGACTAAACTCAACTACAATGAGCAGTTCTTC.

The J gene is TRBJ2-4, the V gene TRBV2; 7 bases fit TRBD1. The CDR3 runs to 13 residues. The junction had 4 bases not matched to a gene; V was cut back by 8 bases and J by 3 bases. Germline CDR1 is SNHLY and CDR2 is FYNNEI. As DNA, the CDR3 is TGTGCCAGCGTAGGGGGCTACAAAAACATTCAGTACTTC. Its protein product is CASVGGYKNIQYF.

A single count supports this clonotype. V usage is TRBV29-1 and J usage is TRBJ2-1, with D unclear. V was shortened by 2 bases and J by 4 bases, with 6 bases between the two germline ends. The germline V gene encodes CDR1 SQVTM and CDR2 ANQGSEA. CDR3 size: 12 residues. CDR3 DNA sequence: TGCAGCGTTGAACACAGATACAATGAGCAGTTCTTC. It translates to CSVEHRYNEQFF.

The chain recombines TRBV20-1 with TRBJ1-1; D might be TRBD1 (5 bases). V shed 6 bases and J shed 2 bases, with 22 bases lying between them. Germline loops: CDR1 DFQATT, CDR2 SNEGSKA (reference sequence). The CDR3 spans 16 residues. The CDR3 DNA follows: TGCAGTGCCTGGGCACCCGCCAGGGATATCAACACTGAAGCTTTCTTT. It encodes CSAWAPARDINTEAFF.

This clonotype was observed once. This rearrangement joins TRBV9 to TRBJ2-7; possible D gene TRBD2, 6 bases. Trimming removed 0 bases from V and 7 bases from J, with 11 bases in between. Germline assignment: CDR1 SGDLS and CDR2 YYNGEE. This CDR3 has 13 amino acids. CDR3 DNA: TGTGCCAGCAGCGTAGCCCCGGGGAGGGAGCAGTACTTC. Protein: CASSVAPGREQYF.

The chain employs TRBV28 and TRBJ1-1; 8 bases fit TRBD1. The J segment lost 3 bases and the V segment lost 3 bases, leaving 6 bases of the junction unmatched. This CDR3 comprises 15 residues. Germline V lookup: CDR1 MDHEN, CDR2 SYDVKM. This CDR3 is CASSFKQGGYTEAFF. CDR3 nucleotides: TGTGCCAGCAGTTTCAAACAGGGGGGTTACACTGAAGCTTTCTTT.

The chain carries TRBV7-9 and TRBJ2-1; 8 bases agree with TRBD1. Germline trimming cut 4 bases from V and 3 bases from J; bases unmatched to any gene: 8. CDR1 is SEHNR, CDR2 FQNEAQ, per germline (reference sequence). There are 16 residues in the CDR3. Written as DNA, the CDR3 is TGTGCCAGCAGCTCCCGGACAGGGACTGACTACAATGAGCAGTTCTTC. Encoded protein: CASSSRTGTDYNEQFF. Using reference TRBV7-9 and TRBJ2-1 for the parts outside the CDR3, the full variable domain is DTGVSQNPRHKITKRGQNVTFRCDPISEHNRLYWYRQTLGQGPEFLTYFQNEAQLEKSRLLSDRFSAERPKGSFSTLEIQRTEQGDSAMYLCASSSRTGTDYNEQFFGPGTRLTVL.

The CDR3 DNA is TGTGCCAGCAGCGCCCGGGGCTTCAGCGGGACCCAGTACTTC. This encodes CASSARGFSGTQYF. This chain joins TRBV9 and TRBJ2-5, with D possibly being TRBD1 or TRBD2 (5 bases each). This CDR3 region has 14 residues. Deletions cut 3 bases from V and 7 bases from J, with 16 bases between. CDR1 and CDR2 (germline): SGDLS, YYNGEE.

The chain carries TRBV15 and TRBJ2-4; 7 nucleotides match TRBD2. The CDR3 contains 15 residues. V trimming: 5 bases; J trimming: 5 bases; junction bases outside the gene matches: 9. The germline CDR1 and CDR2 sequences are LNHNV and YYDKDF (reference sequence). The CDR3 DNA reads TGTGCCACCAGCGGTCGGGGGAGGGTCGAAAACATTCAGTACTTC. Translation gives CATSGRGRVENIQYF.

The chain employs TRBV20-1 and TRBJ2-1, with D tentatively TRBD2 (5 bases). With 0 bases removed from V and 8 bases from J, the gap between germline ends came to 14 bases. CDR1 is DFQATT and CDR2 is SNEGSKA in the germline V gene (reference sequence). There are 14 residues in the CDR3. The CDR3 DNA reads as TGCAGTGCTAGAGATCTCCCGGGAAGGTATGAGCAGTTCTTC. Translated: CSARDLPGRYEQFF.

This chain links TRBV4-1 with TRBJ2-1; TRBD2 aligns across 10 bases. The CDR3 contains 17 residues. Germline CDR1 reads MGHRA; CDR2 reads YSYEKL. V shed 0 bases and J 5 bases; nucleotides not matched to a gene: 7. The CDR3 DNA sequence: TGCGCCAGCAGCCAAGATCCTAGCGGGAGATCGAACAATGAGCAGTTCTTC. Its translation: CASSQDPSGRSNNEQFF.

The genes are TRBV5-1 and TRBJ1-2; D remains ambiguous. The CDR3 is 14 residues long. Trimming took off 2 bases at V and 5 bases at J, with 13 bases between the two ends. From germline, CDR1 is SGHRS and CDR2 YFSETQ. CDR3 coding DNA: TGCGCCAGCAGCTTTGAGGGAGCACTATATGGCTACACCTTC. It yields the protein CASSFEGALYGYTF.

The gene calls are TRBV15 and TRBJ2-1; TRBD2 aligns across 8 bases. This CDR3 is built from 17 residues. J gave up 3 bases and V 3 bases, and 10 bases lay outside the gene matches. The germline CDR1 and CDR2 sequences are LNHNV and YYDKDF (reference sequence). The DNA of the CDR3 is TGTGCCACCAGCAGGGACCATAGCGGGGCCTTCTACAATGAGCAGTTCTTC. Translated, it gives CATSRDHSGAFYNEQFF. Using reference TRBV15 and TRBJ2-1 for the parts outside the CDR3, the full variable domain is DAMVIQNPRYQVTQFGKPVTLSCSQTLNHNVMYWYQQKSSQAPKLLFHYYDKDFNNEADTPDNFQSRRPNTSFCFLDIRSPGLGDTAMYLCATSRDHSGAFYNEQFFGPGTRLTVL.

CDR3 nucleotide sequence: TGTGCCAGCAGTTGGACCCCGGGAACGGTGCAGTTCTTC. This translates into CASSWTPGTVQFF. The chain combines TRBV5-6 with TRBJ2-1; TRBD2 might be the D (5 bases). V was pared by 5 bases and J by 12 bases, with 18 bases between. Germline V gene lookup returns CDR1 SGHDT and CDR2 YYEEEE. The CDR3 has 13 residues.

The rearrangement joins TRBV7-8 to TRBJ2-7; 9 bases fit TRBD2. This CDR3 comprises 15 residues. Germline CDR1 is SGHVS and CDR2 is FQNEAQ. V shed 2 bases and J 7 bases; nucleotides not matched to a gene: 9. The chain's CDR3 is CASSLFPSGTYEQYF. As DNA, the CDR3 is TGTGCCAGCAGCTTATTTCCTAGCGGGACATATGAGCAGTACTTC.

The chain links TRBV15 to TRBJ2-1; 16 bases map to TRBD2. Germline V gene lookup returns CDR1 LNHNV and CDR2 YYDKDF (reference sequence). The V segment lost 2 bases and the J segment 10 bases; nucleotides outside the gene matches: 8. This CDR3 contains 17 residues. The CDR3 DNA is TGTGCCACCAGCAGAAGGAAGACGGGACTAGCGGGGGGGGAGCAGTTCTTC. It specifies CATSRRKTGLAGGEQFF.

This chain connects TRBV4-2 to TRBJ1-6; D gene uncertain. This CDR3 has 14 residues. CDR1 LGHNA and CDR2 YNFKEQ come from the germline V gene. V lost 1 base, J lost 12 bases, and 13 bases lay in between. The CDR3 is CASSQGLLALPLHF. The DNA for the CDR3 is TGTGCCAGCAGCCAAGGGCTTTTAGCACTACCCCTCCACTTT.

The CDR3 DNA follows: TGTGCCAGCAGCGGGTTGGGACACCTATCCTACAATGAGCAGTTCTTC. Amino acid sequence: CASSGLGHLSYNEQFF. This rearrangement joins TRBV14 to TRBJ2-1; D possibly corresponds to TRBD1 (6 bases). The germline V gene encodes CDR1 SGHDN and CDR2 FVKESK. Trimming stripped 5 bases from V and 1 base from J, with 15 bases between. CDR3 length: 16 amino acids. Supplemented by reference TRBV14 and TRBJ2-1, the full variable domain reads EAGVTQFPSHSVIEKGQTVTLRCDPISGHDNLYWYRRVMGKEIKFLLHFVKESKQDESGMPNNRFLAERTGGTYSTLKVQPAELEDSGVYFCASSGLGHLSYNEQFFGPGTRLTVL.

The chain has TRBV3-1 and TRBJ2-1; TRBD2 might be the D (5 bases). V lost 1 base to trimming and J lost 3 bases, with 22 bases between them. This CDR3 has 19 amino acids. Per the germline V gene, CDR1 is LGHDT and CDR2 is YNNKEL (reference sequence). This CDR3 is CASSQARSLFAGLYNEQFF. The DNA of the CDR3 is TGTGCCAGCAGCCAAGCCCGTTCCTTATTCGCGGGCCTCTACAATGAGCAGTTCTTC.

The chain recombines TRBV20-1 with TRBJ2-7; D might be TRBD2 (6 bases). The germline gives CDR1 DFQATT, CDR2 SNEGSKA (reference sequence). The ends were cut back, 2 bases at V and 0 bases at J, with 8 bases in the middle. This CDR3 is 13 amino acids long. The CDR3 sequence: CSARTSSSYEQYF. CDR3 nucleotides: TGCAGTGCTAGAACTAGCAGCTCCTACGAGCAGTACTTC.

This clonotype was observed a few times. This chain connects TRBV4-2 to TRBJ2-2; the D is unclear. Trimming pared 3 bases from V and 3 bases from J, leaving 5 bases between. Germline lookup yields CDR1 LGHNA and CDR2 YNFKEQ. CDR3 length: 13 residues. Written as DNA, the CDR3 is TGTGCCAGCAGCCAGGGCTACACCGGGGAGCTGTTTTTT. This translates into CASSQGYTGELFF.

This clonotype was seen a few times. The gene calls are TRBV9 and TRBJ1-1, with TRBD1 as a possible D gene (6 bases). CDR3 length: 15 residues. Trimming cost V 0 bases and J 1 base, with 10 bases left between them. Germline V gene data show CDR1 as SGDLS and CDR2 as YYNGEE. The CDR3 DNA sequence: TGTGCCAGCAGCGTAGAGGGGGGAAGGAACACTGAAGCTTTCTTT. Translation gives CASSVEGGRNTEAFF.

J is TRBJ1-2 and V is TRBV6-5; weak D call: TRBD1 (5 bases). The germline V gene has CDR1 MNHEY and CDR2 SVGAGI. This CDR3 contains 11 residues. In DNA form, the CDR3 reads TGTGCAACGGCAGGGCCCGATGGCTACACCTTC. It is translated as CATAGPDGYTF.

The chain uses TRBV9 and TRBJ2-1, with no clear D. Germline CDR1 is SGDLS and CDR2 is YYNGEE. V gave up 1 base and J gave up 6 bases, with 5 bases separating them. The CDR3 runs 12 residues. The CDR3 spells CASSVRSNEQFF. The CDR3 bases are TGTGCCAGCAGCGTAAGGAGCAATGAGCAGTTCTTC. The variable domain in full, with the rest retrieved from reference TRBV9 and TRBJ2-1, is DSGVTQTPKHLITATGQRVTLRCSPRSGDLSVYWYQQSLDQGLQFLIQYYNGEERAKGNILERFSAQQFPDLHSELNLSSLELGDSALYFCASSVRSNEQFFGPGTRLTVL.

This sequence joins TRBV30 and TRBJ2-5, with 11 bases matching TRBD2. Germline V gene data show CDR1 as GTSNPN and CDR2 as SVGIG (reference sequence). The CDR3 length is 18 residues. The V and J ends lost 0 bases and 0 bases, in that order; junction bases with no gene match: 9. CDR3 sequence reads: CAWSVGLLAGVYQETQYF. The CDR3 DNA is TGTGCCTGGAGTGTAGGATTACTAGCGGGAGTGTACCAAGAGACCCAGTACTTC.

This clonotype was counted between two and nine times. A junction end diverges from the germline sequence, so it may reflect a read error. The chain couples TRBV14 to TRBJ2-4; D gene unclear. Germline CDR1 is SGHDN and CDR2 is FVKESK. The CDR3 length is 12 residues. The CDR3 spells CASSAYGGRPNF. CDR3 nucleotide sequence: TGTGCCAGCAGCGCTTATGGCGGCAGGCCGAACTTC.

The chain carries TRBV12-3 or TRBV12-4 and TRBJ1-1; TRBD1 might be the D (5 bases). V gave up 7 bases and J gave up 5 bases, with 17 bases separating them. The CDR3 runs to 14 residues. This CDR3 is CASTWGDGKTEAFF. The CDR3 coding sequence is TGTGCCAGCACCTGGGGGGACGGGAAGACTGAAGCTTTCTTT.

This clonotype was counted once. The chain is built from TRBV7-9 and TRBJ2-1; D is uncertain. V lost 5 bases, J lost 4 bases, and 6 bases lay in between. Germline lookup yields CDR1 SEHNR and CDR2 FQNEAQ (reference sequence). This CDR3 region has 12 residues. CDR3 sequence: CASSETYNEQFF. In DNA form, the CDR3 reads TGTGCCAGCAGCGAGACGTACAATGAGCAGTTCTTC.

The chain links TRBV29-1 to TRBJ1-2; 7 bases are a match to TRBD1. Germline loops: CDR1 SQVTM, CDR2 ANQGSEA. This CDR3 region has 12 residues. V dropped 5 bases and J dropped 3; count of bases not matched to a gene: 3. The CDR3 coding sequence is TGCAGCGTTCTAACAGGGGACTATGGCTACACCTTC. This sequence encodes CSVLTGDYGYTF.